Listed below are T cell receptor beta chains from one sample, sequenced in a study of STAT5B mutations in CD4+ large granular lymphocyte leukemia. Repertoires were generated with immunoSEQ multiplex PCR, while TCRdb's copy carries only in-frame clones and drops some. The repertoire holds roughly 30,000 clones, with 70% to 85% as singletons. The sample consisted of CD4+ T cells from blood buffy coats. Receptor source: a human donor in good health. The CDR3 runs from the conserved cysteine through the conserved F or W. Each record gives: D gene, V gene, CDR3 length, J gene, clone size, CDR3 DNA, CDR3 protein. The D gene is left open where the match is weak. Part of the rows lack a size; the others show once, few, many or a class for expanded clones.

TRBD1	TRBV29-1	17	TRBJ2-7	NA	TGCAGCGTTGAGGGGACAGGTTCCTTTATAGGATATGGCGAGCAGTACTTC	CSVEGTGSFIGYGEQYF
NA	TRBV29-1	13	TRBJ1-5	few	TGCAGCGTTGAAGGAGGAGTGGGTCAGCCCCAGCATTTT	CSVEGGVGQPQHF
TRBD1	TRBV30	14	TRBJ1-1	few	TGTGCCTGGAGTGGGGACAGGCAAAACACTGAAGCTTTCTTT	CAWSGDRQNTEAFF
NA	TRBV28	13	TRBJ1-2	few	TGTGCCAGCACCCTAGGGGGGGTCTATGGCTACACCTTC	CASTLGGVYGYTF
NA	TRBV6-5	14	TRBJ1-5	NA	TGTGCCAGCAGATCCGGAGGGGGCAATCAGCCCCAGCATTTT	CASRSGGGNQPQHF
TRBD2	TRBV2	13	TRBJ2-3	NA	TGTGCCAGCAGTACCGGGACTAGCGGGCGGAACCATTTT	CASSTGTSGRNHF
TRBD1	TRBV5-6	15	TRBJ1-5	NA	TGTGCCAGCAGCTCGGGACAGCCCCTCAATCAGCCCCAGCATTTT	CASSSGQPLNQPQHF
TRBD2	TRBV5-4	13	TRBJ2-7	NA	TGTGCCAGCAGCTTGGACCCAGCGGGAGGGCGGTACTTC	CASSLDPAGGRYF
NA	TRBV30	12	TRBJ1-2	few	TGTGCCTGGAACCAGGGGAGGGGTGGCTACACCTTC	CAWNQGRGGYTF
NA	TRBV29-1	11	TRBJ1-1	NA	TGCAGCGTGAGGAAGAACACTGAAGCTTTCTTT	CSVRKNTEAFF
NA	TRBV6-5	14	TRBJ2-6	NA	TGTGCCAGCAGTTACTTGGGGGGGGCCAACGTCCTGACTTTC	CASSYLGGANVLTF
NA	TRBV10-3	13	TRBJ1-1	NA	TGTGCCATCAGGGGGACGGGGAACACTGAAGCTTTCTTT	CAIRGTGNTEAFF
TRBD2	TRBV6-1	17	TRBJ2-1	NA	TGTGCCAGCAGTGAACTTAGAACTAGCGGGAGGGGCCATGAGCAGTTCTTC	CASSELRTSGRGHEQFF
NA	TRBV11-1	15	TRBJ2-1	NA	TGTGCCAGCAGGCAACAGGGCAGGTCCTACAATGAGCAGTTCTTC	CASRQQGRSYNEQFF
NA	TRBV2	11	TRBJ2-7	NA	TGTGCCACTAGTTCCTCCTACGAGCAGTACTTC	CATSSSYEQYF
TRBD2	TRBV5-1	15	TRBJ2-7	once	TGCGCCAGCAGCTTGGGACTAGCGACGAGGGACGAGCAGTACTTC	CASSLGLATRDEQYF
NA	TRBV30	11	TRBJ1-1	NA	TGTGCCTACAGGGCGAACACTGAAGCTTTCTTT	CAYRANTEAFF
TRBD1	TRBV2	15	TRBJ2-3	few	TGTGCCAGCAGTGACGGGACAGGGGGCACAGATACGCAGTATTTT	CASSDGTGGTDTQYF
NA	TRBV4-2	18	TRBJ1-6	NA	TGTGCCAGCAGCCAAGTCTTTGGGATTAGCTCCTATAATTCACCCCTCCACTTT	CASSQVFGISSYNSPLHF
NA	TRBV15	14	TRBJ1-5	NA	TGTGCCACCAGCAGAGGGGGAAGCAATCAGCCCCAGCATTTT	CATSRGGSNQPQHF
NA	TRBV6-5	13	TRBJ2-7	NA	TGTGCCAGCAGTTACAGTACAAACTACGAGCAGTACTTC	CASSYSTNYEQYF
NA	TRBV19	16	TRBJ2-1	NA	TGTGCCAGTAGGGCCTCGGGGGCGGGTTGGGGGGATGAGCAGTTCTTC	CASRASGAGWGDEQFF
NA	TRBV5-1	13	TRBJ2-2	NA	TGCGCCAGCAGCCGAACACCCACCGGGGAGCTGTTTTTT	CASSRTPTGELFF
NA	TRBV19	12	TRBJ1-2	NA	TGTGCCAGTACCGGGTGGCTAGGGGGCTACACCTTC	CASTGWLGGYTF
NA	TRBV6-5	15	TRBJ1-2	NA	TGTGCCAGCAGTTACTCAGCGGGGGGCAGCTATGGCTACACCTTC	CASSYSAGGSYGYTF
TRBD2	TRBV5-1	15	TRBJ2-7	NA	TGCGCCAGCAGCTTGACTAGCGGGAGAACGGGAGAGCAGTACTTC	CASSLTSGRTGEQYF
NA	TRBV19	15	TRBJ2-1	once	TGTGCCAGTAGGGGCGGTGGGGGCCGAGGGAATGAGCAGTTCTTC	CASRGGGGRGNEQFF
NA	TRBV15	15	TRBJ2-1	NA	TGTGCCACCAGCAGAGAACCACCAGACCACAATGAGCAGTTCTTC	CATSREPPDHNEQFF
NA	TRBV18	13	TRBJ2-7	NA	TGTGCCAGCTCACCACCTAATAACGACGAGCAGTACTTC	CASSPPNNDEQYF
NA	TRBV12-2	15	TRBJ2-7	NA	TGTGCAAGTCGCTTAGGGACTAGCGAGTGCTACGAGCAGTACTTC	CASRLGTSECYEQYF
NA	TRBV19	15	TRBJ1-6	once	TGTGCCAGTAGTATAGGGCCCACAGGAGATTCACCCCTCCACTTT	CASSIGPTGDSPLHF
NA	TRBV7-2	13	TRBJ2-1	NA	TGTGCCAGCAGCTTGCCTTCGGTCAATGAGCAGTTCTTC	CASSLPSVNEQFF
TRBD2	TRBV29-1	18	TRBJ2-3	once	TGCAGCGTTGAAGGCGGGGGACTAGCGGGGGTAGGCACAGATACGCAGTATTTT	CSVEGGGLAGVGTDTQYF
NA	TRBV28	12	TRBJ1-2	NA	TGTGCCAGCAGTTTGCAGGGTCGTGGCTACACCTTC	CASSLQGRGYTF
NA	TRBV7-3	13	TRBJ2-2	NA	TGTGCCAGCAGCTCAACAAACACCGGGGAGCTGTTTTTT	CASSSTNTGELFF
NA	TRBV29-1	12	TRBJ1-2	few	TGCACCGCGGCGCGGGTTGGCTATGGCTACACCTTC	CTAARVGYGYTF
NA	TRBV30	10	TRBJ2-7	NA	TGTGCCTGGAGTGTATCCGAGCAGTACTTC	CAWSVSEQYF
NA	TRBV6-5	16	TRBJ1-2	once	TGTGCCAGCAGTTACTCGAGATCAGGGGTTAACTATGGCTACACCTTC	CASSYSRSGVNYGYTF
NA	TRBV19	11	TRBJ2-7	NA	TGTGCCAGTAGTATGGATCGCGAGCAGTACTTC	CASSMDREQYF
TRBD1	TRBV6-8	15	TRBJ2-1	NA	TGTGCCAGCAGTTACCCGGGACAGGCGATGAATGAGCAGTTCTTC	CASSYPGQAMNEQFF
NA	TRBV27	16	TRBJ2-6	once	TGTGCCAGCAGTCGGGGGACTGGCTCTGGGGCCAACGTCCTGACTTTC	CASSRGTGSGANVLTF
NA	TRBV19	15	TRBJ1-1	NA	TGTGCCAGTAGTAAAACGGGACAACTGAACACTGAAGCTTTCTTT	CASSKTGQLNTEAFF